The 4 T cell receptor beta chains reported below all come from one sample, sequenced in a study of T cells after yellow fever vaccination. TCRdb fed the 5' RACE reads into MiXCR, producing one record per CDR3 protein. Of 68,000 or so distinct CDR3 sequences listed, over 6% are singletons. The sequencing here drew on CD8+ T cells sorted from PBMCs, taken approximately 47 days after the first yellow fever vaccination. The receptors stem from a man between 18 and 29 years old who received the YFV17D yellow fever vaccine.

This clonotype was picked up many times. This chain connects TRBV6-6 to TRBJ2-5; D tentatively reads TRBD1 or TRBD2 (5 bases each). The CDR3 has 10 amino acids. The germline CDR1 and CDR2 sequences are MNHNY and SVGAGI (reference sequence). V was shortened by 10 bases and J by 4 bases, with 7 bases between the two germline ends. In DNA form, the CDR3 reads TGTGCCACCGGGACAGAGACCCAGTACTTC. Translated: CATGTETQYF.

The chain joins TRBV20-1 to TRBJ1-2, with a possible D match to TRBD1 (5 bases). V was pared by 0 bases and J by 2 bases, with 28 bases between. This CDR3 contains 20 residues. The V gene's germline CDR1 is DFQATT and CDR2 SNEGSKA (reference sequence). As DNA, the CDR3 is TGCAGTGCTAGAGAATATCATATCGCGTCCGGGACGGGAAGAAACTATGGCTACACCTTC. Amino acid sequence: CSAREYHIASGTGRNYGYTF.

This clonotype was counted only a few times. The chain is built from TRBV19 and TRBJ2-1; 8 nucleotides line up with TRBD1. Germline CDR1 is LNHDA and CDR2 is SQIVND (reference sequence). This CDR3 region has 15 residues. The J segment lost 7 bases and the V segment lost 5 bases, leaving 10 bases of the junction unmatched. The CDR3 here is CASSPNRGVRNEQFF. The DNA of the CDR3 is TGTGCCAGTAGTCCAAACAGGGGGGTGAGGAATGAGCAGTTCTTC.

V gene TRBV19 combines with J gene TRBJ1-1; D perhaps matches TRBD1 (6 bases). The CDR3 runs to 14 residues. V dropped 8 bases and J dropped 3 bases, with 16 bases sitting between them. Per germline, CDR1 LNHDA and CDR2 SQIVND (reference sequence). The CDR3 region is CASGARGAYTEAFF. Written as DNA, the CDR3 is TGTGCCAGTGGCGCGAGGGGGGCATACACTGAAGCTTTCTTT.